This TCR beta chain originates from a study of blood T cell repertoires in COVID-19. The overall study: Some COVID-19 samples were acute and others convalescent; all came from the United States, Italy and Spain. PBMCs, B-cell-depleted T cells, or T cells were the source of the cDNA or gDNA that made up the material.

The CDR3 runs to 14 residues. The ends lost 3 bases at V and 5 bases at J; junction bases unmatched: 4. Germline assignment: CDR1 MNHNS and CDR2 SASEGT. Authors' data handling: Reference gene primer amplification in the assay estimated nucleated cell counts. The repertoire was sequenced with immunoSEQ multiplex PCR; TCRdb's copy has only in-frame clones and lacks some. The DNA was the basis for D and trimming; V, J and clone size are from that table. The repertoire holds about 44,000 clones, with under 90% as singletons. The chain uses TRBV6-1 and TRBJ2-5; 9 bases match TRBD2. The sequencing sample was made of peripheral blood. This clonotype originated in a woman in her 70s with acute or convalescent COVID-19. The CDR3 is CASSEGLARETQYF. The CDR3 DNA reads as TGTGCCAGCAGTGAGGGACTAGCCCGGGAGACCCAGTACTTC.